One sample yielded the 30 T cell receptor beta chains listed below, sequenced in a study of control samples from healthy donors and cancer patients. Method: immunoSEQ multiplex PCR; TCRdb's copy keeps in-frame clones and lacks some. The table includes more than 25,000 clones, almost 85% detected once. Sequenced: PBMCs. The receptors shown here come from an older woman with head and neck cancer.

The DNA of the CDR3 is TGTGCCAGCAAAGATAGAGCCTCGGCGGGTAGCAATCAGCCCCAGCATTTT. Translating gives CASKDRASAGSNQPQHF. V is TRBV9 and J is TRBJ1-5; no reliable D call. The V gene lost 6 bases and the J gene lost 0 bases, with 19 bases spanning the gap. CDR3 length equals 17 residues. Germline V gives CDR1 SGDLS, CDR2 YYNGEE.

The V call is TRBV6-4, the J call TRBJ1-1; possibly TRBD1 for D (6 bases). Germline V CDR1 and CDR2: MRHNA, SNTAGT. The CDR3 extends over 14 amino acids. Trimming left V 4 bases short and J 1 base short, with 10 bases between. This CDR3 reads CASSASTGNTEAFF. CDR3 coding DNA: TGTGCCAGCAGTGCCTCGACAGGGAACACTGAAGCTTTCTTT.

V gene TRBV30 combines with J gene TRBJ2-5, with no clear D. The ends were cut back, 2 bases at V and 2 bases at J, with 6 bases in the middle. CDR1 and CDR2 (germline): GTSNPN, SVGIG (reference sequence). This CDR3 is 12 amino acids long. The CDR3 spells CAWSSDQETQYF. DNA for the CDR3: TGTGCCTGGAGTTCAGATCAAGAGACCCAGTACTTC.

CDR3 sequence (DNA): TGTGCCAGCAGCCAGGACAGGTTTGAAGCTTTCTTT. This encodes CASSQDRFEAFF. The V and J genes are TRBV5-5 and TRBJ1-1; 7 nucleotides agree with TRBD1. V dropped 4 bases and J dropped 7; count of bases not matched to a gene: 4. The CDR3 runs to 12 residues. Germline CDR1 SGHKS, CDR2 YYEKEE (reference sequence).

This clone was picked up one time. This chain joins TRBV7-9 and TRBJ2-2; 9 positions match TRBD2. Looked up from germline, CDR1 is SEHNR and CDR2 is FQNEAQ (reference sequence). CDR3 size: 16 residues. V lost 5 bases to trimming and J lost 7 bases; unmatched junction nucleotides: 11. The CDR3 region has the DNA TGTGCCAGCAGCAGCCTAGCGGGAAAGCATCTCGGGGAGCTGTTTTTT. It is translated as CASSSLAGKHLGELFF.

V gene TRBV7-2 combines with J gene TRBJ1-2; possible D gene TRBD1, 5 bases. Looked up from germline, CDR1 is SGHTA and CDR2 is FQGNSA. The CDR3 totals 15 residues. V shed 5 bases and J shed 4 bases, with 17 bases lying between them. CDR3 amino acids: CASSPRGGLGYGYTF. CDR3 DNA sequence: TGTGCCAGCAGCCCGAGGGGTGGGCTTGGCTATGGCTACACCTTC.

This clone came up a few times. The gene calls are TRBV6-2 or TRBV6-3 and TRBJ1-2; unclear D gene. Between the trimmed V and J ends, which lost 6 bases and 2 bases, there was a span of 7 bases. This CDR3 has 12 amino acids. In germline, CDR1 is MNHEY, CDR2 SVGEGT. DNA for the CDR3: TGTGCCAGCAGCGGGGTGAACTATGGCTACACCTTC. Amino acid sequence: CASSGVNYGYTF.

This chain links TRBV5-1 with TRBJ1-2, with 8 positions matching TRBD1. Germline-derived CDR1 and CDR2 are SGHRS and YFSETQ. Trimming removed 0 bases from V and 4 bases from J; junction bases left unmatched: 5. This CDR3 is built from 15 residues. CDR3 DNA: TGCGCCAGCAGCTTGGAAGGGACAGGCCTCTATGGCTACACCTTC. Its protein product is CASSLEGTGLYGYTF.

This clone was seen only once. Other DNA sequences of this sample code for an identical CDR3. The chain is built from TRBV7-8 and TRBJ2-7; TRBD1 agrees at 11 bases. V was pared by 3 bases and J by 1 base, with 2 bases of the junction left unmatched. CDR1 and CDR2 from the germline V gene are SGHVS and FQNEAQ. CDR3 length: 15 residues. This chain's CDR3 is CASSFGTGGSYEQYF. CDR3 nucleotide sequence: TGTGCCAGCAGCTTTGGGACAGGGGGATCCTACGAGCAGTACTTC. The full variable domain, completed using reference TRBV7-8 and TRBJ2-7, is GAGVSQSPRYKVAKRGQDVALRCDPISGHVSLFWYQQALGQGPEFLTYFQNEAQLDKSGLPSDRFFAERPEGSVSTLKIQRTQQEDSAVYLCASSFGTGGSYEQYFGPGTRLTVT.

V gene TRBV3-1 (or the pseudogene TRBV3-2) combines with J gene TRBJ1-5; no clear D gene. This CDR3 contains 15 residues. V gave up 0 bases and J gave up 4 bases, with 10 bases separating them. The V gene's germline CDR1 is LGHDT and CDR2 YNNKEL (reference sequence). CDR3 DNA: TGTGCCAGCAGCCAAGATGGGAGACCTAATCAGCCCCAGCATTTT. Protein sequence: CASSQDGRPNQPQHF.

The chain has TRBV2 and TRBJ2-3, with 12 bases aligning to TRBD2. The CDR3 sequence is 15 residues long. Trimming removed 4 bases from V and 8 bases from J; junction bases left unmatched: 7. Germline CDR1 is SNHLY and CDR2 is FYNNEI. CDR3 coding DNA: TGTGCCAGCAGTGTCCTAGCGGGGGGGCGGGTTACGCAGTATTTT. Protein: CASSVLAGGRVTQYF. Full variable domain (outside the CDR3, taken from reference TRBV2 and TRBJ2-3): EPEVTQTPSHQVTQMGQEVILRCVPISNHLYFYWYRQILGQKVEFLVSFYNNEISEKSEIFDDQFSVERPDGSNFTLKIRSTKLEDSAMYFCASSVLAGGRVTQYFGPGTRLTVL.

This clone was recorded once. The rearrangement joins TRBV14 to TRBJ2-5, with TRBD1 matching over 10 bases. The germline gives CDR1 SGHDN, CDR2 FVKESK. V lost 4 bases, J lost 6 bases, and 8 bases stayed unmatched. The length of the CDR3 is 15 residues. CDR3 amino acids: CASSLPGTGEKTQYF. CDR3 in DNA: TGTGCCAGCAGCCTCCCCGGGACAGGGGAGAAGACCCAGTACTTC.

The V and J genes are TRBV25-1 and TRBJ1-5; D is possibly TRBD1 (5 bases). Germline CDR1 and CDR2: MGHDK and SYGVNS. The CDR3 is 12 residues long. V lost 8 bases and J lost 9, with 14 bases in between. CDR3 amino acids: CASGWGSRPQHF. Here the CDR3 DNA reads TGTGCCAGCGGCTGGGGGAGTAGGCCCCAGCATTTT.

The V call is TRBV5-4, the J call TRBJ2-1, with D perhaps TRBD2 (6 bases). Trimming cost V 5 bases and J 4 bases, with 13 bases left between them. Germline CDR1 SGHNT, CDR2 YYREEE (reference sequence). This CDR3 spans 14 amino acids. The CDR3 coding sequence is TGTGCCAGCAGTATGAGCGGGTTTTACAATGAGCAGTTCTTC. Protein sequence: CASSMSGFYNEQFF.

The chain is built from TRBV7-2 and TRBJ2-7; the D call may be TRBD1 or TRBD2 (6 bases each). This CDR3 region has 15 residues. Germline CDR1 SGHTA, CDR2 FQGNSA. Trimming took off 5 bases at V and 0 bases at J, with 14 bases between the two ends. The CDR3 here is CASSIYREVSYEQYF. In DNA form, the CDR3 reads TGTGCCAGCAGCATTTACAGGGAGGTCTCCTACGAGCAGTACTTC.

The CDR3 here is CASSQGSWRSAEQYF. CDR3 sequence (DNA): TGTGCCAGCAGCCAAGGCTCCTGGAGGTCGGCCGAGCAGTACTTC. This sequence joins TRBV4-2 and TRBJ2-7; TRBD2 is a possible D gene (5 bases). Deletions cut 1 base from V and 6 bases from J, with 16 bases between. This CDR3 is built from 15 residues. Germline V gives CDR1 LGHNA, CDR2 YNFKEQ.

This rearrangement joins TRBV6-5 to TRBJ2-2; D not resolved. CDR3 length: 16 amino acids. The germline gives CDR1 MNHEY, CDR2 SVGAGI. V was pared by 0 bases and J by 0 bases, with 8 bases between. DNA for the CDR3: TGTGCCAGCAGTTACTCGCGGCGGACGAACACCGGGGAGCTGTTTTTT. Amino acids: CASSYSRRTNTGELFF.

This chain links TRBV4-3 with TRBJ2-1; 10 bases map to TRBD2. V lost 1 base, J lost 7 bases, and 16 bases stayed unmatched. This CDR3 spans 19 amino acids. CDR1 is LGHNA, CDR2 YSLEER, per germline. This chain's CDR3 is CASSQASSTLAGARNEQFF. DNA of the CDR3: TGCGCCAGCAGCCAAGCCTCAAGTACTCTAGCGGGAGCTAGGAATGAGCAGTTCTTC.

The chain carries TRBV14 and TRBJ1-5; TRBD1 aligns across 7 bases. This CDR3 is 20 amino acids long. Trimming at V came to 4 bases and at J to 3 bases, leaving 21 bases not matched to a gene. Germline values: CDR1 SGHDN, CDR2 FVKESK. The CDR3 nucleotides read TGTGCCAGCAGCCCCCTCAGGGGGAGGTCGACGCTTTCTCACAATCAGCCCCAGCATTTT. Translated: CASSPLRGRSTLSHNQPQHF.

A note on this clone: An end of the junction does not agree with germline; a read error may underlie this. This chain connects TRBV7-7 to TRBJ2-5; either TRBD1 or TRBD2 may fit D (5 bases each). This CDR3 has 15 residues. CDR1 is SSHAT, CDR2 FNYEAQ, per germline (reference sequence). CDR3: CASSLSKGTEETQYF. In DNA form, the CDR3 reads TGTGCTAGCAGCTTATCTAAAGGGACCGAGGAGACCCAGTACTTC.

This rearrangement joins TRBV9 to TRBJ2-3; D assignment may be TRBD1 or TRBD2 (6 bases each). Germline V lookup: CDR1 SGDLS, CDR2 YYNGEE. Deletions cut 5 bases from V and 8 bases from J, with 12 bases between. This CDR3 is built from 12 residues. The CDR3 is CASSRGRGTQYF. The CDR3 bases are TGTGCCAGCAGTCGGGGGCGAGGTACGCAGTATTTT. Looking up the rest from reference TRBV9 and TRBJ2-3 gives the full variable domain: DSGVTQTPKHLITATGQRVTLRCSPRSGDLSVYWYQQSLDQGLQFLIQYYNGEERAKGNILERFSAQQFPDLHSELNLSSLELGDSALYFCASSRGRGTQYFGPGTRLTVL.

A single count supports this clone. The CDR3 nucleotides are TGCGCCAGCAGCCAAGTTGGGAGGGGAACGGGAGGCTACACCTTC. The encoded protein is CASSQVGRGTGGYTF. V is TRBV4-3 and J is TRBJ1-2; D perhaps matches TRBD1 (5 bases). This CDR3 contains 15 residues. CDR1 and CDR2 from the germline V gene are LGHNA and YSLEER. V gave up 1 base and J gave up 8 bases, with 17 bases separating them.

The rearrangement links TRBV6-4 to TRBJ2-1; the D gene is possibly TRBD2 (5 bases). Trimming took off 4 bases at V and 9 bases at J, with 13 bases between the two ends. CDR3 length equals 13 residues. From germline, CDR1 is MRHNA and CDR2 SNTAGT. CDR3 region: CASSGYEGGEQFF. The CDR3 bases are TGTGCCAGCAGTGGGTACGAGGGTGGTGAGCAGTTCTTC.

The V and J genes are TRBV7-9 and TRBJ2-5; unclear D gene. CDR1 and CDR2 from the germline V gene are SEHNR and FQNEAQ (reference sequence). Deletions cut 2 bases from V and 6 bases from J, with 13 bases between. The CDR3 sequence is 14 residues long. CDR3 loop: CASSLTALSQTQYF. In nucleotides, the CDR3 is TGTGCCAGCAGCTTAACAGCTCTGAGTCAGACCCAGTACTTC.

This clone was observed a few times. The V and J genes are TRBV11-2 and TRBJ2-5; D perhaps matches TRBD2 (6 bases). Germline CDR1 reads SGHAT; CDR2 reads FQNNGV. The CDR3 has 14 residues. V gave up 1 base and J gave up 4 bases, with 10 bases separating them. The chain's CDR3 is CASSLGSGVETQYF. The DNA of the CDR3 is TGTGCCAGCAGCTTAGGGTCGGGGGTAGAGACCCAGTACTTC.

The rearrangement uses TRBV7-8 and TRBJ2-5, with 12 positions matching TRBD2. The J segment lost 5 bases and the V segment lost 8 bases, leaving 9 bases of the junction unmatched. Germline V gene sequence: CDR1 SGHVS, CDR2 FQNEAQ. This CDR3 is built from 15 residues. CDR3 DNA: TGTGCCAGCCGCCGGTCCGGGACTAGCGGGGAGACCCAGTACTTC. Its protein product is CASRRSGTSGETQYF.

The chain has TRBV3-1 (or the pseudogene TRBV3-2) and TRBJ1-2, with D perhaps TRBD1 (6 bases). Trimming removed 7 bases at V and 6 bases at J, with 21 bases between. CDR3 size: 15 residues. Germline V CDR1 and CDR2: LGHDT, YNNKEL (reference sequence). The CDR3 is CASTPGTSALDGYTF. The CDR3 DNA reads TGTGCCAGCACCCCCGGGACATCGGCGCTTGATGGCTACACCTTC.

The chain joins TRBV27 to TRBJ2-1; D ambiguous. The CDR3 length is 14 residues. V was pared by 2 bases and J by 6 bases, with 11 bases between. Germline V lookup: CDR1 MNHEY, CDR2 SMNVEV (reference sequence). The chain's CDR3 is CASSLGSASNEQFF. As DNA, the CDR3 is TGTGCCAGCAGTTTAGGGTCAGCGTCCAATGAGCAGTTCTTC.

This chain joins TRBV11-2 and TRBJ2-7; D perhaps matches TRBD1 (5 bases). Trimming took 5 bases from V and 0 from J, leaving 23 bases between them. This CDR3 comprises 18 residues. Germline values: CDR1 SGHAT, CDR2 FQNNGV. The CDR3 region is CASSPLKRQKTHSYEQYF. CDR3 coding DNA: TGTGCCAGCAGCCCGCTGAAAAGACAGAAGACTCACTCCTACGAGCAGTACTTC.

This sequence joins TRBV7-9 and TRBJ2-5; a possible D gene is TRBD1 (5 bases). Trimming removed 3 bases at V and 7 bases at J, with 12 bases between. Germline CDR1 and CDR2: SEHNR and FQNEAQ (reference sequence). CDR3 length equals 13 residues. This CDR3 reads CASSLTAKRTQYF. DNA of the CDR3: TGTGCCAGCAGCTTGACAGCCAAGAGGACCCAGTACTTC.